The source of this T cell receptor (beta chain) is a study of cytomegalovirus exposure and HLA in healthy donors. Study outcomes and limitations: Most TCR sequences were seen very rarely across donors, but some public TCRs occurred in many. TCR beta chains numbering 164 were designated cytomegalovirus-associated.

Profiled with immunoSEQ multiplex PCR; TCRdb holds only in-frame clones, not every one. The sample includes approximately 170,000 clones, approximately 80% of them seen just once. Germline trimming cut 6 bases from V and 5 bases from J; bases unmatched to any gene: 12. Germline V gene data show CDR1 as MRHNA and CDR2 as SNTAGT. The length of the CDR3 is 17 residues. These donors were members of the roughly 120-subject validation cohort, a group separate from the roughly 670-subject first cohort. Turning to this clone: Antigen specificity is unknown.

J is TRBJ2-5 and V is TRBV6-4; 13 positions agree with TRBD2. This receptor was identified in a man aged 25 to 45 in good health and CMV-seropositive. Specimen: PBMCs. CDR3 amino acids: CASREPGLAGSEETQYF. CDR3 nucleotide sequence: TGTGCCAGCAGGGAACCGGGACTAGCGGGGTCAGAGGAGACCCAGTACTTC.